The clone carrying this TCR beta chain was observed once. This entry is derived from a study of cytomegalovirus exposure and HLA in healthy donors. Study information: Of the donors genotyped, approximately 430 in all, about 76% fell in the Caucasian-associated ancestry cluster.

Looked up from germline, CDR1 is LNHDA and CDR2 is SQIVND (reference sequence). Trimming removed 2 bases from V and 0 bases from J, with 4 bases in between. The CDR3 covers 13 residues. This PCR relied on a set of 60 Vbeta primers and 13 Jbeta primers. This table comes from immunoSEQ multiplex PCR, and its TCRdb copy is limited to in-frame clones, with some not included. In the table there are about 54,000 clones, roughly 85% of which are singletons. The specimen sequenced was PBMCs. The chain recombines TRBV19 with TRBJ1-1, with D uncertain. This TCR was sampled from a woman between 18 and 29 years old in good health and CMV-seronegative. The CDR3 DNA follows: TGTGCCAGTAGTATAAGCCTGAACACTGAAGCTTTCTTT. Translation: CASSISLNTEAFF.